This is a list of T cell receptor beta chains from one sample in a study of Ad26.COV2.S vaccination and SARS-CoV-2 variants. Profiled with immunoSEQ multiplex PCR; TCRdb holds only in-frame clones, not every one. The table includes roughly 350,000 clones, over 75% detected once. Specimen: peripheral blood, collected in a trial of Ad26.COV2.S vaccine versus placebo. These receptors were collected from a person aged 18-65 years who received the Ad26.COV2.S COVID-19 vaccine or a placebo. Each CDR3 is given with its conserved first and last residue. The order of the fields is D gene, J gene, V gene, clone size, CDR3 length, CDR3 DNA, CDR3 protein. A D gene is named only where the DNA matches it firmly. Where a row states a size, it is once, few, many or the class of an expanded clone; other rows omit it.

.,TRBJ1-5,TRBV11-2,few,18,TGTGCCAGCAGCTTAAGTCGTCGGATCCCGGGAATGGGACAGCCCCAGCATTTT,CASSLSRRIPGMGQPQHF
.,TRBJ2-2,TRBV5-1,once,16,TGCGCCAGCAGCTTGATCCCCATGGCCAACACCGGGGAGCTGTTTTTT,CASSLIPMANTGELFF
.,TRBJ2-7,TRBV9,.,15,TGTGCCAGCAGCTCCCGGGACACCTACTCCTACGAGCAGTACTTC,CASSSRDTYSYEQYF
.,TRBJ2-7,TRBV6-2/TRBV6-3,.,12,TGTGCCAGCAGTTACTCGCGTGTCGGGCAGTACTTC,CASSYSRVGQYF
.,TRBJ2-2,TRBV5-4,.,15,TGTGCCAGCAGCTCGAGGGGCGGGAACACCGGGGAGCTGTTTTTT,CASSSRGGNTGELFF
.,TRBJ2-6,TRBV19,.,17,TGTGCCAGTACCACTGACAGGTTGGGATGGGGGGCCAACGTCCTGACTTTC,CASTTDRLGWGANVLTF
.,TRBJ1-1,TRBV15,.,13,TGTGCCACCAGCAGAGCGGGGGGCACTGAAGCTTTCTTT,CATSRAGGTEAFF
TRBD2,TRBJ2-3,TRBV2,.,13,TGTGCCAGCAGGCGACTAGCCACGGACACGCAGTATTTT,CASRRLATDTQYF
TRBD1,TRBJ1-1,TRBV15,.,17,TGTGCCACCAGGCCGGACAGGGGGTTATATCTGAACACTGAAGCTTTCTTT,CATRPDRGLYLNTEAFF
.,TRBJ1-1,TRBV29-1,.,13,TGCAGCGTTGGGGAGACGGTGAACACTGAAGCTTTCTTT,CSVGETVNTEAFF
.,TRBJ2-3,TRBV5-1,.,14,TGCGCCAGCAGCTTGGCTCTGGGGACTGATACGCAGTATTTT,CASSLALGTDTQYF
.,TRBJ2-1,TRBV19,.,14,TGTGCCAGCGACTCGAGGAGCGGGTACAATGAGCAGTTCTTC,CASDSRSGYNEQFF
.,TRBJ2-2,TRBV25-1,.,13,TGTGCCAGCATTGCACGTAACACCGGGGAGCTGTTTTTT,CASIARNTGELFF
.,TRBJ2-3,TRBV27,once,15,TGTGCCAGCAGTTCGTTGGGGGCTGGGACAGATACGCAGTATTTT,CASSSLGAGTDTQYF
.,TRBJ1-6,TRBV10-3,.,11,TGTGCCATCAGGGAAGATAAAGCCCTCCACTTT,CAIREDKALHF
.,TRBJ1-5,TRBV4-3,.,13,TGCGCCAGCAGTCGACAGAGCAATCAGCCCCAGCATTTT,CASSRQSNQPQHF
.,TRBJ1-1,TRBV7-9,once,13,TGTGCCAGCAACCCGAGGCCTAACACTGAAGCTTTCTTT,CASNPRPNTEAFF
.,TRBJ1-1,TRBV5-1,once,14,TGCGCCAGCAGCGCCACGGGCCCGAACACTGAAGCTTTCTTT,CASSATGPNTEAFF
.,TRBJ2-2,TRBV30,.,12,TGTGCCTGGGGGATGGGGACCGGGGAGCTGTTTTTT,CAWGMGTGELFF
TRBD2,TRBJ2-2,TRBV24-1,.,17,TGTGCCACCAGTGAGACTAGCGGGGGCCTCCACACCGGGGAGCTGTTTTTT,CATSETSGGLHTGELFF
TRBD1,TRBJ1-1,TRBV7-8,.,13,TGTGCCAGCAGCTTAAGACAGGGGCTGGGAGCTTTCTTT,CASSLRQGLGAFF
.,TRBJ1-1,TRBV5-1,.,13,TGCGCCAGCAGCTTGGACTGGAACACTGAAGCTTTCTTT,CASSLDWNTEAFF
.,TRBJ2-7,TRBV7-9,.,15,TGTGCCAGCAGCGCCCCCCGGGACGGATACTACGAGCAGTACTTC,CASSAPRDGYYEQYF
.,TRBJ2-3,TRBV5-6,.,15,TGTGCCAGCAGCTTAACAGCTTACCGCACAGATACGCAGTATTTT,CASSLTAYRTDTQYF
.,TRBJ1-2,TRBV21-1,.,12,TGTGCCAGCAGCACGGGGGGAATTGGCTACACCTTC,CASSTGGIGYTF
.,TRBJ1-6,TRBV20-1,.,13,TGCAGTGCTAGTAAGTTACAGGGTTCACCCCTCCACTTT,CSASKLQGSPLHF
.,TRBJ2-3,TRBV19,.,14,TGTGCCAGTGGCCGGGACCCTTGGACAGATACGCAGTATTTT,CASGRDPWTDTQYF
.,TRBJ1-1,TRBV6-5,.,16,TGTGCCAGCAGTTACCTACCCCCGGGGGGCTACACTGAAGCTTTCTTT,CASSYLPPGGYTEAFF
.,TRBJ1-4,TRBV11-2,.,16,TGTGCCAGCAGCTTCACCCAGGACATAAGAAATGAAAAACTGTTTTTT,CASSFTQDIRNEKLFF
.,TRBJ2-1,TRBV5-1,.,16,TGCGCCAGCAGCTCCCGGAGAGCCCGCTCCTACAATGAGCAGTTCTTC,CASSSRRARSYNEQFF
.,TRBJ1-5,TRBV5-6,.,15,TGTGCCAGCAGCCTTCGCCGACAGCCGGGTCAGCCCCAGCATTTT,CASSLRRQPGQPQHF